Each of the 2 T cell receptor beta chains below was sequenced from the same sample in a study of blood T cell repertoires in COVID-19. Produced via immunoSEQ multiplex PCR; TCRdb's table is partial and in-frame only. In the table there are under 350,000 clones, around 85% of which are singletons. The sequencing sample was made of PBMCs or T cells enriched from blood (not recorded which). The receptors were sampled from a woman aged 35 to 49 with acute COVID-19.

V gene TRBV7-9 combines with J gene TRBJ1-1; D is ambiguous. There are 16 residues in the CDR3. The V end was cut by 5 bases, the J end by 2 bases, with 18 bases between. Germline V gene data show CDR1 as SEHNR and CDR2 as FQNEAQ (reference sequence). In nucleotides, the CDR3 is TGTGCCAGCAGCCCGAACCAACCAGGCTACAACACTGAAGCTTTCTTT. Translated, it gives CASSPNQPGYNTEAFF.

This chain joins TRBV9 and TRBJ1-2; TRBD1 agrees at 8 bases. J was trimmed by 2 bases and V by 6 bases; bases with no gene match: 9. This CDR3 comprises 15 residues. CDR1 SGDLS and CDR2 YYNGEE come from the germline V gene. CDR3 loop: CASTAWDRTNYGYTF. The DNA of the CDR3 is TGTGCCAGCACCGCCTGGGACAGGACAAACTATGGCTACACCTTC.